This is a list of T cell receptor beta chains from one sample in a study of blood T cell repertoires in COVID-19. Sequenced by immunoSEQ multiplex PCR; TCRdb stores in-frame clones only, minus some. This table has about 180,000 clones, 75% to 90% appearing once. Sequenced sample: peripheral blood. The receptors were gathered from a human donor with active or convalescent COVID-19. The donor label of this sample is uncertain. The CDR3 runs from the conserved cysteine through the conserved F or W. D genes are given only for firm matches. The size of a clone is reported for some rows only, either as once, few or many, or as a class for expanded clones.

CDR3nt	CDR3aa	abundance	d_gene	v_gene	j_gene
TGTGCCAGCAGTTTACGGAGGCCAGATACGCAGTATTTT	CASSLRRPDTQYF	.	.	TRBV12-3/TRBV12-4	TRBJ2-3
TGCGCCAGCAGCTCCGGACAGGGGTGGGACGAGCAGTACTTC	CASSSGQGWDEQYF	.	TRBD1	TRBV5-1	TRBJ2-7
TGTGCCAGCTCACCAAAGACGGGGGAGTGGGAGACCCAGTACTTC	CASSPKTGEWETQYF	.	.	TRBV18	TRBJ2-5
TGTGCCAGCAGCTCCGGGACAGGGAATCAGCCCCAGCATTTT	CASSSGTGNQPQHF	.	TRBD1	TRBV7-2	TRBJ1-5
TGTGCCAGCAGCACGCCGGACAGGGGATCCTATGGCTACACCTTC	CASSTPDRGSYGYTF	.	TRBD1	TRBV5-5	TRBJ1-2
TGTGCCAGCAGCTTAGGGGGCCAAGACGAGCAGTACTTC	CASSLGGQDEQYF	.	.	TRBV11-3	TRBJ2-7
TGTGCAAGTCGCTCCGCGGGGCAGGGTGGACCCTTTAGGCGTTCACCCCTCCACTTT	CASRSAGQGGPFRRSPLHF	.	.	TRBV12-2	TRBJ1-6
TGTGCCAGCAGCTTGATCGGCGGGGGGGCCGGTGAGCAGTACTTC	CASSLIGGGAGEQYF	.	TRBD2	TRBV5-6	TRBJ2-7
TGCGCCAGCAGCCGCGACAGGGTGGCCCCTTCCTACGAGCAGTACTTC	CASSRDRVAPSYEQYF	.	TRBD1	TRBV4-3	TRBJ2-7
TGCGCCAGCAGGAAGTCTAGCGGGGCATACGAGCAGTACTTC	CASRKSSGAYEQYF	.	TRBD2	TRBV5-1	TRBJ2-7
TGTGCCAGCAGCCACTTCCGGGGGGAAACCTACGAGCAGTACTTC	CASSHFRGETYEQYF	.	TRBD2	TRBV7-8	TRBJ2-7
TGTGCCAGCAGTTCCTACTCGAGGGACTATGGCTACACCTTC	CASSSYSRDYGYTF	.	.	TRBV6-5	TRBJ1-2
TGCGCCAGCAGCCAAGCCGGCACTGAAGCTTTCTTT	CASSQAGTEAFF	.	.	TRBV4-1	TRBJ1-1
TGTGCCAGCAGCCTAACGACCTCTAGCTCCTACAATGAGCAGTTCTTC	CASSLTTSSSYNEQFF	.	.	TRBV11-3	TRBJ2-1
TGTGCCAGCAGTTACTCGACAGGGGTCGAGCAGTACTTC	CASSYSTGVEQYF	.	TRBD1	TRBV6-5	TRBJ2-7
TGCGCCAGCAGCTTGGCGGGGGGCCACTCCTACGAGCAGTACTTC	CASSLAGGHSYEQYF	.	.	TRBV5-1	TRBJ2-7
TGTGCCAGCAGCGGCACGGGGGGGCGTTACAATGAGCAGTTCTTC	CASSGTGGRYNEQFF	once	TRBD2	TRBV9	TRBJ2-1
TGCGCCAGCAGCTTGGCTCTTGACAGGAACACTGAAGCTTTCTTT	CASSLALDRNTEAFF	.	.	TRBV5-1	TRBJ1-1
TGTGCCTGGAGTGGACTAGCGGGGGATGAGCAGTTCTTC	CAWSGLAGDEQFF	.	TRBD2	TRBV30	TRBJ2-1
TGTGCCAGCAGCCCCGGACAGGGAACAGGCTACACCTTC	CASSPGQGTGYTF	.	TRBD1	TRBV6-2/TRBV6-3	TRBJ1-2
TGTGCCAGCAGCCAAGATTTCCCCGATGGCTACACCTTC	CASSQDFPDGYTF	.	.	TRBV4-2	TRBJ1-2
TGTGCCAGCGGAAAGGACGGACAATACGAGCAGTACTTC	CASGKDGQYEQYF	once	.	TRBV7-9	TRBJ2-7
TGTGCCAGGAGACAGCCCAATTCACCCCTCCACTTT	CARRQPNSPLHF	.	.	TRBV2	TRBJ1-6
TGTGCCAGCAGTACCGGACAGGGGACCTCCTATGGCTACACCTTC	CASSTGQGTSYGYTF	.	TRBD1	TRBV2	TRBJ1-2
TGTGCCAGTAGTATAGGGGCGGGAGAGGCCTACAATGAGCAGTTCTTC	CASSIGAGEAYNEQFF	.	TRBD2	TRBV19	TRBJ2-1
TGTGCCCTGACAGAGAACACTGAAGCTTTCTTT	CALTENTEAFF	.	.	TRBV30	TRBJ1-1
TGTGCCAGCAGTGAAGGGGCGGGAGTTAGCACAGATACGCAGTATTTT	CASSEGAGVSTDTQYF	.	TRBD2	TRBV2	TRBJ2-3
TGTGCCAGCAGTTACTCGGGAGTTACCTACAATGAGCAGTTCTTC	CASSYSGVTYNEQFF	once	.	TRBV6-5	TRBJ2-1
TGCGCCAGCAGCTTGGGACAATCTCCGAACTATGGCTACACCTTC	CASSLGQSPNYGYTF	once	.	TRBV5-1	TRBJ1-2
TGTGCCACCAGCAGGTGGGGGGAAGGACGGGTGGGAGGAAGGACTGAAGCTTTCTTT	CATSRWGEGRVGGRTEAFF	.	.	TRBV15	TRBJ1-1
TGCGCCAGCAGCCTCGACCCGGGACAGGGGTCCAACGAGCAGTACTTC	CASSLDPGQGSNEQYF	.	TRBD1	TRBV5-1	TRBJ2-7
TGTGCCAGCAGCACCACCGGTGGGGGGGAAAAGGATTATGGCTACACCTTC	CASSTTGGGEKDYGYTF	once	.	TRBV7-6	TRBJ1-2
TGCGCCAGCAGTGAGTCTCATCGAGTCGAGCAGTACTTC	CASSESHRVEQYF	few	.	TRBV10-1	TRBJ2-7
TGCGCCAGCAGCCGCAACTCCGGGGGGCCGGAGACCCAGTACTTC	CASSRNSGGPETQYF	.	.	TRBV5-1	TRBJ2-5
TGTGCCAGCAGTGAAGGGGGAGAAACGGACAGGGCTGGCTACACCTTC	CASSEGGETDRAGYTF	.	TRBD1	TRBV6-1	TRBJ1-2
TGTGCCAGCAGCCAAGAGGGGGAAATAACAGAGACCCAGTACTTC	CASSQEGEITETQYF	.	.	TRBV11-3	TRBJ2-5
TGTGCCAGTAGACAGGGGGCAATCCCGAATTCACCCCTCCACTTT	CASRQGAIPNSPLHF	once	TRBD1	TRBV19	TRBJ1-6
TGTGCCAGCAGGAGCTCTGGAAACACCATATATTTT	CASRSSGNTIYF	.	.	TRBV3-1/TRBV3-2	TRBJ1-3
TGTGCCAGCAGCTTAGGGGGACAGCGAAATTCACCCCTCCACTTT	CASSLGGQRNSPLHF	few	TRBD1	TRBV7-2	TRBJ1-6
TGTGCCAGCAGCTTACCACTAGCGGGAGGGCCTTACGAGCAGTACTTC	CASSLPLAGGPYEQYF	.	.	TRBV12-1	TRBJ2-7
TGTGCCAGTAGTATCTCTCCCCAAACAGTGTGGCCCCAGCATTTT	CASSISPQTVWPQHF	once	.	TRBV19	TRBJ1-5
TGTGCCAGCTCACCACTACAGGGGGGAGAGGGGGCCAACGTCCTGACTTTC	CASSPLQGGEGANVLTF	.	TRBD1	TRBV18	TRBJ2-6
TGTGCCAGCAGCTTATTAGCGTCTAGCACAGATACGCAGTATTTT	CASSLLASSTDTQYF	.	.	TRBV11-3	TRBJ2-3
TGTGCCAGCAGCCTACAGGGGTCTCTGAACAATGAGCAGTTCTTC	CASSLQGSLNNEQFF	once	TRBD1	TRBV6-2/TRBV6-3	TRBJ2-1
TGTGCCAGCAGTTACGGAGACAGGGTCCACGAGCAGTACTTC	CASSYGDRVHEQYF	.	TRBD1	TRBV6-5	TRBJ2-7
TGTGCCAGTAGTAAACGCCCCTCAGGGGCGGAACAATCTGGGGCTTTCTTT	CASSKRPSGAEQSGAFF	.	.	TRBV19	TRBJ1-1